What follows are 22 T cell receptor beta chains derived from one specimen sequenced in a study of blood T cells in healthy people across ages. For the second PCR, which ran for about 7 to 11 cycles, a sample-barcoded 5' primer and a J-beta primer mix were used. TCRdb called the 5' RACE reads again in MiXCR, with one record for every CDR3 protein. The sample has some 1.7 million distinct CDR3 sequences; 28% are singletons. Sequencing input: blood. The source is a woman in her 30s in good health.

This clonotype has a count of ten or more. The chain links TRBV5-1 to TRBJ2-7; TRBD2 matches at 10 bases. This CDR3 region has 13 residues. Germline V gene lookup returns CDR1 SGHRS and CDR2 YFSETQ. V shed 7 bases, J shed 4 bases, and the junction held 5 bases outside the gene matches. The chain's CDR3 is CASGELAGYEQYF. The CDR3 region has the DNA TGCGCCAGCGGGGAACTAGCGGGGTACGAGCAGTACTTC.

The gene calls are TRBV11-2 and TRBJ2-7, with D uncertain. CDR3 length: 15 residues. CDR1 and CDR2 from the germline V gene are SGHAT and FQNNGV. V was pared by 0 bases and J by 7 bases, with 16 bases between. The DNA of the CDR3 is TGTGCCAGCAGCTTAGAATTGGGATCCTACAATGAGCAGTACTTC. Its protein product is CASSLELGSYNEQYF.

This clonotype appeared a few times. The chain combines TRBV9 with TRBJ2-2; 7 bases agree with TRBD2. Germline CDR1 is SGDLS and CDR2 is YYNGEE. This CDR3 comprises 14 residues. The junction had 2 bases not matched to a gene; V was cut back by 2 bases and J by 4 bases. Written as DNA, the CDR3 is TGTGCCAGCAGCGTCGGACTAGTCACCGGGGAGCTGTTTTTT. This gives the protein CASSVGLVTGELFF.

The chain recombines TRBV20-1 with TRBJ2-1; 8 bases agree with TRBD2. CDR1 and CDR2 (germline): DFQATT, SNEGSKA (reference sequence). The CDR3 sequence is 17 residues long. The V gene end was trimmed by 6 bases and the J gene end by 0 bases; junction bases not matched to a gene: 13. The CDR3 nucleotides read TGCAGTGCAGGAAGGGCTAGCGGGTTTCGCTCCTACAATGAGCAGTTCTTC. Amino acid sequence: CSAGRASGFRSYNEQFF.

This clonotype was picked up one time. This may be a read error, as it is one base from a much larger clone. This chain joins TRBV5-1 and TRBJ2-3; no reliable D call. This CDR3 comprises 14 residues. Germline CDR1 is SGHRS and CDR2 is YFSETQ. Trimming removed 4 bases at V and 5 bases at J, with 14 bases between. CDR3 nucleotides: TGCGCCAGCAGCACCGGGCCCATCGGAGATACGCAGTATTTT. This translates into CASSTGPIGDTQYF.

CDR3 nucleotides: TGTGCCAGCAGTTTTGTCAGGCCCTTAGGGTCTGGGGCCAACGTCCTGACTTTC. It codes for CASSFVRPLGSGANVLTF. The V call is TRBV12-3 or TRBV12-4, the J call TRBJ2-6, with D unclear. V was trimmed by 3 bases and J by 1 base, leaving 16 bases between them. The CDR3 is made up of 18 amino acids.

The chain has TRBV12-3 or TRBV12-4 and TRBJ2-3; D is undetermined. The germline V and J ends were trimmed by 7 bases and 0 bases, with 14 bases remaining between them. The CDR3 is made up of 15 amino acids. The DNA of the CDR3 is TGTGCCAGCACCCCGACATTTTCTAGCACAGATACGCAGTATTTT. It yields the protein CASTPTFSSTDTQYF.

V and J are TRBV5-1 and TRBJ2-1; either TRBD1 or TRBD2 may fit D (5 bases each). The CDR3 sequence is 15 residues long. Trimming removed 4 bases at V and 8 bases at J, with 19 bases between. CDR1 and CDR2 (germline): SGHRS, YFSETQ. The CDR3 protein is CASSARDPEAYEQFF. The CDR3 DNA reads TGCGCCAGCAGCGCCCGGGACCCCGAGGCCTATGAGCAGTTCTTC. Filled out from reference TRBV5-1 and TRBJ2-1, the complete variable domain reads KAGVTQTPRYLIKTRGQQVTLSCSPISGHRSVSWYQQTPGQGLQFLFEYFSETQRNKGNFPGRFSGRQFSNSRSEMNVSTLELGDSALYLCASSARDPEAYEQFFGPGTRLTVL.

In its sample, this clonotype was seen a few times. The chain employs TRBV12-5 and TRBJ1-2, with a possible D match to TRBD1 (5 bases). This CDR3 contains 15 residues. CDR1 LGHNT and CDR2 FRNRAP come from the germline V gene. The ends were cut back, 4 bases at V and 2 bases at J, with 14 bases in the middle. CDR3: CASGSGEALNYGYTF. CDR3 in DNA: TGTGCTAGTGGTTCGGGGGAGGCTTTAAACTATGGCTACACCTTC.

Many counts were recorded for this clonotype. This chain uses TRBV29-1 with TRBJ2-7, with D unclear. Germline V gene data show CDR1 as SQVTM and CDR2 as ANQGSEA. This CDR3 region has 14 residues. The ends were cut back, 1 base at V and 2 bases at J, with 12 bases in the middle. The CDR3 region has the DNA TGCAGCGTTGAAGTAGGGCAGGCTGCCTACGAGCAGTACTTC. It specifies CSVEVGQAAYEQYF.

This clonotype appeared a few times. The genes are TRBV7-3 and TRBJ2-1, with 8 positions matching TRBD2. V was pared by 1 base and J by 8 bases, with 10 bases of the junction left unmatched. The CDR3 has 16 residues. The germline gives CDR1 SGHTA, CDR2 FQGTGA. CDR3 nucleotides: TGTGCCAGCAGCTTAAGCGAGGCGGGGGGCCGGGATGAGCAGTTCTTC. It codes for CASSLSEAGGRDEQFF.

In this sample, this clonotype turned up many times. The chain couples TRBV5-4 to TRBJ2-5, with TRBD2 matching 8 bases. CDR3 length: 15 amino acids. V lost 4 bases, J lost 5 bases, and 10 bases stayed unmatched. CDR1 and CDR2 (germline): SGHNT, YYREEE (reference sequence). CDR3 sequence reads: CASSPERETGETQYF. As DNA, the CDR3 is TGTGCCAGCAGCCCAGAGCGGGAGACGGGCGAGACCCAGTACTTC.

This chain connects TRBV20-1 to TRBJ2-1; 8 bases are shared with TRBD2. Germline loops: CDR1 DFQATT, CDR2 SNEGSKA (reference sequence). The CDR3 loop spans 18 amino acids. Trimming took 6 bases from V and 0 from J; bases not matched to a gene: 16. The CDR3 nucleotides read TGCAGTGCCCCAAGGCGGGAGGCCCTATTGAGCTCCTACAATGAGCAGTTCTTC. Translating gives CSAPRREALLSSYNEQFF.

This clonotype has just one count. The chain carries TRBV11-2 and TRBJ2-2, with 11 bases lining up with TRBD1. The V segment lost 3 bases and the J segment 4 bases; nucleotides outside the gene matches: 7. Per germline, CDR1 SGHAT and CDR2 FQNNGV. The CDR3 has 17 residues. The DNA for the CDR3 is TGTGCCAGCAGCTTGCTGGACAGGGGGCTCGGCACCGGGGAGCTGTTTTTT. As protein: CASSLLDRGLGTGELFF.

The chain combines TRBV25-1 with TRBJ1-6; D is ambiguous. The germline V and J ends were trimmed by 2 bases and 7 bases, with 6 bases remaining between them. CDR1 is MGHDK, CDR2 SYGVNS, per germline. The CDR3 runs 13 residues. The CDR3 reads CASSEQGNSPLHF. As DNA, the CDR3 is TGTGCCAGCAGTGAACAAGGCAATTCACCCCTCCACTTT.

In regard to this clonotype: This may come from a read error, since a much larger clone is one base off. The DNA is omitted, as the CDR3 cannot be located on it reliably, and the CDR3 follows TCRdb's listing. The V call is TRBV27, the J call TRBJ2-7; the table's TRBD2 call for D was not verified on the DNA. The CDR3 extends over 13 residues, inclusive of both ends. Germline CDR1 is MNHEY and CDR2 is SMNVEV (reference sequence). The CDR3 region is CASSFGLGNEQHF.

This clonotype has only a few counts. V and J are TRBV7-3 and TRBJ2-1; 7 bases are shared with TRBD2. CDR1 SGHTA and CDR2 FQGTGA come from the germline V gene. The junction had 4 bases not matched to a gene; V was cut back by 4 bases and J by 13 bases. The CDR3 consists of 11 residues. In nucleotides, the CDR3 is TGTGCCAGCAGCTCCGGGACTACTCAGTTCTTC. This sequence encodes CASSSGTTQFF.

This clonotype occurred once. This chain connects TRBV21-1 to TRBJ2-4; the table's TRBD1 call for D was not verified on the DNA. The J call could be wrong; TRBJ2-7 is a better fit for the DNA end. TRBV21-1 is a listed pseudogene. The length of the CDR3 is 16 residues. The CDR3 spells CASSPKRDKRRYEQYF. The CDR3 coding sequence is TGTGCCAGCAGCCCAAAGAGGGATAAGAGGCGCTACGAGCAGTACTTC.

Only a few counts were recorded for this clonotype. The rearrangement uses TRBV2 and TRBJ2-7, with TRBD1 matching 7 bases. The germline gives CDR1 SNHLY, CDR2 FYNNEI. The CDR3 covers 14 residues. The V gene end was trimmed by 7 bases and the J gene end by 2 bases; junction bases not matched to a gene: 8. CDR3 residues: CASNDRVPPYEQYF. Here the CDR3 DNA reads TGTGCCAGCAATGACAGGGTCCCCCCCTACGAGCAGTACTTC.

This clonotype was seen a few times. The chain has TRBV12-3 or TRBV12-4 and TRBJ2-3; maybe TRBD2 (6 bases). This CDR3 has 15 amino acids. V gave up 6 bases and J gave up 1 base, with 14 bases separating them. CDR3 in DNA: TGTGCCAGCAGCGCGGGAACCTGGGGCACAGATACGCAGTATTTT. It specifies CASSAGTWGTDTQYF.

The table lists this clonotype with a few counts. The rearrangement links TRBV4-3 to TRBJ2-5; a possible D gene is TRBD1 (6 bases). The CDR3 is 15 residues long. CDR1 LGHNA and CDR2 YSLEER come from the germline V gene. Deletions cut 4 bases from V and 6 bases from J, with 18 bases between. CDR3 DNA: TGCGCCAGCAGCCCGTCAGACACAGGGATGAAGACCCAGTACTTC. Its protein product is CASSPSDTGMKTQYF.

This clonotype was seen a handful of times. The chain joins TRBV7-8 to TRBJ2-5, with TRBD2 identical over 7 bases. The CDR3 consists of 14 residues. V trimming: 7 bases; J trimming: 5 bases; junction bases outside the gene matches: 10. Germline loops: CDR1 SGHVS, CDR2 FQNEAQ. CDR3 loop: CASTWGGAGETQYF. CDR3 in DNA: TGTGCCAGCACTTGGGGAGGGGCGGGGGAGACCCAGTACTTC.